This is a list of T cell receptor beta chains from one sample in a study of blood T cell repertoires in COVID-19. The repertoire was sequenced with immunoSEQ multiplex PCR; TCRdb's copy has only in-frame clones and lacks some. Of about 500,000 clones listed, 85% to 90% are singletons. The sequencing input was peripheral blood. The receptors here all came from a woman aged 50 to 60 with COVID-19, enrolled during active disease. Both conserved end residues are trimmed from each CDR3. Each record gives: CDR3 protein, J gene, V gene.

cdr3_aa: ASSITDTSYNEQF
j_call: TRBJ2-1
v_call: TRBV19

cdr3_aa: ASSLRPSGDTYNEQF
j_call: TRBJ2-1
v_call: TRBV7-2

cdr3_aa: ASSVDPQTGMDYGYT
j_call: TRBJ1-2
v_call: TRBV9

cdr3_aa: ASSLRVNQPQH
j_call: TRBJ1-5
v_call: TRBV12-3/TRBV12-4

cdr3_aa: AWSGGLAGGNYNEQF
j_call: TRBJ2-1
v_call: TRBV30

cdr3_aa: ASSPQDRGGYGYT
j_call: TRBJ1-2
v_call: TRBV9

cdr3_aa: ASSPTGGAVGDTQY
j_call: TRBJ2-3
v_call: TRBV7-3

cdr3_aa: ASSEIGTASTDTQY
j_call: TRBJ2-3
v_call: TRBV6-1

cdr3_aa: ASSPGLASSTDTQY
j_call: TRBJ2-3
v_call: TRBV9

cdr3_aa: ASSFIDRFQETQY
j_call: TRBJ2-5
v_call: TRBV27

cdr3_aa: ASSIGRYSNQPQH
j_call: TRBJ1-5
v_call: TRBV19

cdr3_aa: ASSVGYGAGNTIY
j_call: TRBJ1-3
v_call: TRBV9

cdr3_aa: ASKWGVNTEAF
j_call: TRBJ1-1
v_call: TRBV19

cdr3_aa: ASSTQTGLSGNTIY
j_call: TRBJ1-3
v_call: TRBV5-4

cdr3_aa: ASTRGVNYGYT
j_call: TRBJ1-2
v_call: TRBV7-9

cdr3_aa: ASRGTGTKGGEQY
j_call: TRBJ2-7
v_call: TRBV6-5

cdr3_aa: ASSAQGPNTEAF
j_call: TRBJ1-1
v_call: TRBV2

cdr3_aa: ASSTWTGDYGYT
j_call: TRBJ1-2
v_call: TRBV5-1

cdr3_aa: ATSRTSVDTQY
j_call: TRBJ2-3
v_call: TRBV7-2

cdr3_aa: ASSDWGRGNTEAF
j_call: TRBJ1-1
v_call: TRBV2

cdr3_aa: ASSDAANTEAF
j_call: TRBJ1-1
v_call: TRBV2

cdr3_aa: ASSSQGFGPEA
j_call: TRBJ2-7
v_call: TRBV27

cdr3_aa: ATSRVLTDYGYT
j_call: TRBJ1-2
v_call: TRBV15

cdr3_aa: ASSTSPGTGRNEQF
j_call: TRBJ2-1
v_call: TRBV9

cdr3_aa: ATQTGSKGYT
j_call: TRBJ1-2
v_call: TRBV10-3

cdr3_aa: ASSLRLGASPETQY
j_call: TRBJ2-5
v_call: TRBV5-1

cdr3_aa: ASSLAQENSPLH
j_call: TRBJ1-6
v_call: TRBV5-1

cdr3_aa: ASSLGASYNEQF
j_call: TRBJ2-1
v_call: TRBV27

cdr3_aa: ASSPPSPRSSPLH
j_call: TRBJ1-6
v_call: TRBV3-1/TRBV3-2

cdr3_aa: ASRRVLGLAGEPHEQY
j_call: TRBJ2-7
v_call: TRBV12-2

cdr3_aa: ASSAQRTGLMNTEAF
j_call: TRBJ1-1
v_call: TRBV18

cdr3_aa: SVGTYEAF
j_call: TRBJ1-1
v_call: TRBV29-1

cdr3_aa: ASSTSSGGYSSYNEQF
j_call: TRBJ2-1
v_call: TRBV7-2

cdr3_aa: ASEGQGFYEQY
j_call: TRBJ2-7
v_call: TRBV28

cdr3_aa: ASSEDSRPSNTEAF
j_call: TRBJ1-1
v_call: TRBV2

cdr3_aa: AREGGTDTQY
j_call: TRBJ2-3
v_call: TRBV30

cdr3_aa: SAGGTSGGDEQF
j_call: TRBJ2-1
v_call: TRBV20-1

cdr3_aa: AISDGWRGQETQY
j_call: TRBJ2-5
v_call: TRBV10-3

cdr3_aa: ASSRRDRGISGANVLT
j_call: TRBJ2-6
v_call: TRBV7-9